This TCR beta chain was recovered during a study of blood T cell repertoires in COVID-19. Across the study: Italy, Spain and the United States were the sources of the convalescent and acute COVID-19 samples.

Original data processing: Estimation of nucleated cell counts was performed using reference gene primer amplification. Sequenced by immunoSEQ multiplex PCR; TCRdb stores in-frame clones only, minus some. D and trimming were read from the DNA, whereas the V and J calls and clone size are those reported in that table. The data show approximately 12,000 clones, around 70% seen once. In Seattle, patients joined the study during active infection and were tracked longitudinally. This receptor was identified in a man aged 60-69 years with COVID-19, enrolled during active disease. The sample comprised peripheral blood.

The CDR3: CASRTDYTEAFF. In nucleotides, the CDR3 is TGTGCCAGTAGGACAGACTACACTGAAGCTTTCTTT. The rearrangement joins TRBV19 to TRBJ1-1, with D perhaps matching TRBD1 (5 bases). Trimming took 6 bases from V and 3 from J, leaving 8 bases between them. CDR3 length: 12 amino acids. Germline V CDR1 and CDR2: LNHDA, SQIVND (reference sequence).